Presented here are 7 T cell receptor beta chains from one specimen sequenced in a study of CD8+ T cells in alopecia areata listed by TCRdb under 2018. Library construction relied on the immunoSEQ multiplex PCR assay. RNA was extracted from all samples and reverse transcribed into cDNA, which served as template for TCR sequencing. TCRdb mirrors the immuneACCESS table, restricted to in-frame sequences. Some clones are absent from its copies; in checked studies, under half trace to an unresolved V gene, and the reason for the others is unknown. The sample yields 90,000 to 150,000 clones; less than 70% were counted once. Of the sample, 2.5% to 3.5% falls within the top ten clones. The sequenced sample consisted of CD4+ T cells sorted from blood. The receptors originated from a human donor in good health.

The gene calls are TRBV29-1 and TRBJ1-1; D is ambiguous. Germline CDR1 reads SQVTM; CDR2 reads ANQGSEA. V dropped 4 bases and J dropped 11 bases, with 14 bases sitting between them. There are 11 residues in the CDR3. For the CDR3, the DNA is TGCAGCGTTGGGGCGGAGGGTACGGCTTTCTTT. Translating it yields CSVGAEGTAFF.

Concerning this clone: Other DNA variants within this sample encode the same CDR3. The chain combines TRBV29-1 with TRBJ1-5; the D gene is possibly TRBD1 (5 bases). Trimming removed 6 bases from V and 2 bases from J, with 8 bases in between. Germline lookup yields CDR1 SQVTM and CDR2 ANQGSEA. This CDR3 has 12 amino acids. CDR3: CSVRDGNQPQHF. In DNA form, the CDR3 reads TGCAGCGTAAGGGACGGCAATCAGCCCCAGCATTTT.

In DNA, the CDR3 is TGTGCCAGCAGCCCGAAAGGACAGTTCACCGGGGAGCTGTTTTTT. Translating gives CASSPKGQFTGELFF. The chain couples TRBV4-2 to TRBJ2-2; D may be TRBD1 (6 bases). Germline loops: CDR1 LGHNA, CDR2 YNFKEQ. This CDR3 region has 15 residues. Trimming pared 4 bases from V and 4 bases from J, leaving 13 bases between.

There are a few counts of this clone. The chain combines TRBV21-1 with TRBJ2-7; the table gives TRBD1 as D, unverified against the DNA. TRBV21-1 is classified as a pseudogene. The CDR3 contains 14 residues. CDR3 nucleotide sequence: TGTGCCAGCAGTCACAGGGGCCTTTCAGTCGGGCAGTACTTC. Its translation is CASSHRGLSVGQYF.

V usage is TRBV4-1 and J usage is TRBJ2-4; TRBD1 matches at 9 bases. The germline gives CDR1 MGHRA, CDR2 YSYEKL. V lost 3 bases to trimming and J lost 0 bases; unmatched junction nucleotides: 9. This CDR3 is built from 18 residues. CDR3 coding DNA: TGCGCCAGCAGCCATGGATCACAGGGGGCTCGAGCCAAAAACATTCAGTACTTC. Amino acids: CASSHGSQGARAKNIQYF.

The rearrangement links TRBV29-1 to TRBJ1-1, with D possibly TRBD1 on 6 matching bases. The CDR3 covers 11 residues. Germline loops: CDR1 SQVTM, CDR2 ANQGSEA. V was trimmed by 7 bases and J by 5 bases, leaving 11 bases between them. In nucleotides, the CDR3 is TGCAGCGACCAGGGGAATACTGAAGCTTTCTTT. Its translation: CSDQGNTEAFF. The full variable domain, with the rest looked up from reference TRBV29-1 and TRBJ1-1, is SAVISQKPSRDICQRGTSLTIQCQVDSQVTMMFWYRQQPGQSLTLIATANQGSEATYESGFVIDKFPISRPNLTFSTLTVSNMSPEDSSIYLCSDQGNTEAFFGQGTRLTVV.

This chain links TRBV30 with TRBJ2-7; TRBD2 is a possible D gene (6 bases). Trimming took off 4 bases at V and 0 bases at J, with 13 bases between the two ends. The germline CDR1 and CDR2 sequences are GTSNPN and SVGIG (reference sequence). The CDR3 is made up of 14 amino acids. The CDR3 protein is CAWTYWDCSYEQYF. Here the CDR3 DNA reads TGTGCCTGGACCTACTGGGACTGCTCCTACGAGCAGTACTTC.